This T cell receptor beta chain originates from a study of blood T cell repertoires in COVID-19. Study in general: From the United States, Italy and Spain came samples of acute and convalescent COVID-19. PBMCs, B-cell-depleted T cells, or T cells provided the cDNA or gDNA that made up the material.

CDR3 length: 14 amino acids. V trimming: 7 bases; J trimming: 8 bases; junction bases outside the gene matches: 10. Germline lookup yields CDR1 KGHDR and CDR2 SFDVKD. As processed by the authors: By means of reference gene primer amplification, nucleated cell counts were estimated. TCRdb's copy holds only in-frame clones and misses some; the assay was immunoSEQ multiplex PCR. V, J and clone size reflect that table, while D and trimming were determined from the DNA. The repertoire holds fewer than 450,000 clones, with 88% as singletons. Recruited during active infection, patients (from Seattle) were subsequently followed longitudinally.

The sequence derives from a woman aged 45-59 years with COVID-19, enrolled during active disease. This sequence joins TRBV24-1 and TRBJ1-2; 9 nucleotides line up with TRBD1. Sequencing was carried out using peripheral blood. CDR3 in DNA: TGTGCCACCAGGGGCCTCCGGGACAGGGACGGCTACACCTTC. Translation: CATRGLRDRDGYTF.